This entry is about one T cell receptor beta chain. What it recognizes is unknown. This specimen belongs to a study of cytomegalovirus exposure and HLA in healthy donors. Study details: Researchers previously reported finding 90 million to 130 million unique TCR beta sequences from some 180 million T cells.

The study's findings and limits: Generally TCR sequences proved uncommon, though certain public TCRs appeared in numerous donors. Researchers catalogued 160 or so TCR beta chains as cytomegalovirus-associated. Data from an earlier analysis indicated that most TCR beta V segments were productive either about 87% or about 30% of the time.

A multiplex PCR was run with 60 Vbeta primers and 13 Jbeta primers. Repertoires were generated with immunoSEQ multiplex PCR, while TCRdb's copy carries only in-frame clones and drops some. This table holds 65,000 to 85,000 clones, 60% to 80% found once. The sequence was obtained from a woman aged 40 to 55 in good health and CMV-seropositive. Sequencing was carried out using PBMCs.

Here the CDR3 reads CASRIGVTNTEAFF. For the CDR3, the DNA is TGTGCCAGTAGGATCGGGGTGACGAACACTGAAGCTTTCTTT. This chain uses TRBV19 with TRBJ1-1; D unclear. V lost 6 bases and J lost 1, with 12 bases in between. The V gene's germline CDR1 is LNHDA and CDR2 SQIVND (reference sequence). CDR3 length: 14 residues.